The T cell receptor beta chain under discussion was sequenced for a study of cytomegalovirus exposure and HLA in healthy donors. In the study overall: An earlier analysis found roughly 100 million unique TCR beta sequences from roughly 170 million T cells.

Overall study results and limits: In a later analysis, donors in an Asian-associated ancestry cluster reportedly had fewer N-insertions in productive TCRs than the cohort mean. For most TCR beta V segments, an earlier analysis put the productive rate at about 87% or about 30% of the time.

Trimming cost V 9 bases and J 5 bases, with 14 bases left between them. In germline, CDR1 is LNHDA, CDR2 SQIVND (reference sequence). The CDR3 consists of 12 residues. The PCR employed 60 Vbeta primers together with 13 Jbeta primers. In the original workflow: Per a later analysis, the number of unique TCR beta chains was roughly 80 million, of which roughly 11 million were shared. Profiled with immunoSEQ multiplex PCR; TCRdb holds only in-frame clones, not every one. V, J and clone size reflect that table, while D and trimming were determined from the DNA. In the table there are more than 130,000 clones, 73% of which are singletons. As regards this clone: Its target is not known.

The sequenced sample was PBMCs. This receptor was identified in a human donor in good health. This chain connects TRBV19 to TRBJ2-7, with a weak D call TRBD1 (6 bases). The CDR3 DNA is TGTGCCAGCCGGGACACCGGCGACGAGCAGTACTTC. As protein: CASRDTGDEQYF. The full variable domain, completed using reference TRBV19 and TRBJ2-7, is DGGITQSPKYLFRKEGQNVTLSCEQNLNHDAMYWYRQDPGQGLRLIYYSQIVNDFQKGDIAEGYSVSREKKESFPLTVTSAQKNPTAFYLCASRDTGDEQYFGPGTRLTVT.